This TCR beta chain comes out of a study of control samples from healthy donors and cancer patients. CDR1 is MNHNY and CDR2 is SVGAGI in the germline V gene (reference sequence). With 6 bases removed from V and 1 base from J, the gap between germline ends came to 13 bases. This CDR3 is built from 15 residues. Data came from immunoSEQ multiplex PCR; TCRdb stores just in-frame clones and leaves some out. The sample shows 60,000 or so clones, around 90% of them seen only once. The TCR sequence derives from a man aged 45-65 years in good health. The sequenced sample consisted of blood. This sequence joins TRBV6-6 and TRBJ1-5; D unresolved. The CDR3 sequence is CASSIVRRSNQPQHF. The CDR3 nucleotides are TGTGCCAGCAGCATAGTCCGGCGGAGCAATCAGCCCCAGCATTTT.